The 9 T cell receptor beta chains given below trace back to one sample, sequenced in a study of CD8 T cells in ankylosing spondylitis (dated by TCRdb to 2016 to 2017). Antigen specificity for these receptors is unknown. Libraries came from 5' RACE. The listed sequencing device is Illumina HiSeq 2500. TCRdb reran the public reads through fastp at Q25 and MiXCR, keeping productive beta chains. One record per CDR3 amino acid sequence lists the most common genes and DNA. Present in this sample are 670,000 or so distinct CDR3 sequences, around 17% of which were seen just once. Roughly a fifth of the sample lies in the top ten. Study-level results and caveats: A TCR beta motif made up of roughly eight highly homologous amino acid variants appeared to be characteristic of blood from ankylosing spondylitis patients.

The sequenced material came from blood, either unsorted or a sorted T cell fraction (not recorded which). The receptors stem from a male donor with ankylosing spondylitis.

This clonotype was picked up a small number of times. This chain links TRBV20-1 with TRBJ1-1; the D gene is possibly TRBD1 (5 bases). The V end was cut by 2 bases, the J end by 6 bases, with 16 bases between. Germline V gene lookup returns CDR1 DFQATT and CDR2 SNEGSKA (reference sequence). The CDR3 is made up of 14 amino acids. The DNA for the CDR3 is TGCAGTGCTAGATCCTCCAACTGGGGCGCTGAAGCTTTCTTT. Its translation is CSARSSNWGAEAFF.

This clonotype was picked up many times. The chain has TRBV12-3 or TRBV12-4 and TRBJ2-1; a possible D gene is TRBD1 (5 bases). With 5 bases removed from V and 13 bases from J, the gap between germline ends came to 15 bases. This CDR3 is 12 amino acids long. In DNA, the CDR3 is TGTGCCAGCAGTCCATACCCCAGGGAACAGTTCTTC. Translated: CASSPYPREQFF.

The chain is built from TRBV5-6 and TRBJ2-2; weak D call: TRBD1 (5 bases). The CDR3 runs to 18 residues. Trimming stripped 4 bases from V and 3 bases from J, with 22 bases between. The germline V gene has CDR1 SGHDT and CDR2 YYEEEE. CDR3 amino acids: CASSDTLLGLLDTGELFF. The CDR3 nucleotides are TGTGCCAGCAGCGATACCCTACTGGGGCTGTTAGACACCGGGGAGCTGTTTTTT. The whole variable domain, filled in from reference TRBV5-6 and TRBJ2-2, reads DAGVTQSPTHLIKTRGQQVTLRCSPKSGHDTVSWYQQALGQGPQFIFQYYEEEERQRGNFPDRFSGHQFPNYSSELNVNALLLGDSALYLCASSDTLLGLLDTGELFFGEGSRLTVL.

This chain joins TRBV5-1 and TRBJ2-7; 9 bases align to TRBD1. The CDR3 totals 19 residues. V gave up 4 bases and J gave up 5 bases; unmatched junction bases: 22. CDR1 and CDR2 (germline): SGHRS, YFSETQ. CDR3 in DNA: TGCGCCAGCAGCACCGGTGGGGACAGGGACCGGGAGATTATTGACGAGCAGTACTTC. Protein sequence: CASSTGGDRDREIIDEQYF.

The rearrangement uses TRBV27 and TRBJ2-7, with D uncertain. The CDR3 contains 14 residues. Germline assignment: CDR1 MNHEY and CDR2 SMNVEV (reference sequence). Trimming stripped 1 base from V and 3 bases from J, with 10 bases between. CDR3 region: CASSLYHVGYEQYF. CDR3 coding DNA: TGTGCCAGCAGTTTATACCATGTAGGCTACGAGCAGTACTTC.

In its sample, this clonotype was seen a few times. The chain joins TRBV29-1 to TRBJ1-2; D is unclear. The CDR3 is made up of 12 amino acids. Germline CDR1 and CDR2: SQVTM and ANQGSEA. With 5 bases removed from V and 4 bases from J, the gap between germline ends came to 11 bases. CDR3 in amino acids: CSVPRVPYGYTF. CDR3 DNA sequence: TGCAGCGTTCCCCGGGTCCCCTATGGCTACACCTTC.

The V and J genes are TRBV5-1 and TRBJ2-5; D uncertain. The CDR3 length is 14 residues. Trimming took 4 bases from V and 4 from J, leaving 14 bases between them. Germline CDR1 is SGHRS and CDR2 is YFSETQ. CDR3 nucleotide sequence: TGCGCCAGCAGCCCCCCCCGAGGTGGAGAGACCCAGTACTTC. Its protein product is CASSPPRGGETQYF.

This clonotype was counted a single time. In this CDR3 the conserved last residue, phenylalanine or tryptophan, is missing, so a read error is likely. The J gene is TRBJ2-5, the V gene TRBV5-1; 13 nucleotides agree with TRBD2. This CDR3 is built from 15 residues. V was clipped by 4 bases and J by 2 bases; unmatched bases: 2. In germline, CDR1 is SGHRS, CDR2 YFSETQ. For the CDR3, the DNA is TGCGCCAGCAGCATGACTAGCGGGGGGCAAGAGACCCAGTACTAC. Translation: CASSMTSGGQETQYY.

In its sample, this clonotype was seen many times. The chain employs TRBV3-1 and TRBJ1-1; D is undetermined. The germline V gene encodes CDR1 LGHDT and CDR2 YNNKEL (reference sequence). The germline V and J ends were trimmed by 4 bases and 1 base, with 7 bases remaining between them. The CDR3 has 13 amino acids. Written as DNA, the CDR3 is TGTGCCAGCAGCCCCACACCGAACACTGAAGCTTTCTTT. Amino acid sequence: CASSPTPNTEAFF.